This T cell receptor beta chain derives from a study of T-cell reconstitution after alpha-beta-depleted transplantation in children. Unique molecular identifiers were incorporated during preparation of the TCRbeta library. TCRdb re-called the PCR reads through MiXCR, storing one row per CDR3 protein. The sample yields about 640,000 distinct CDR3 sequences, roughly 17% seen once. Sequencing was performed on PBMCs from the stem cell graft donor, taken from the stem cell graft. The TCR was taken from a human donor who donated a stem cell graft to a child with acute myeloid leukemia.

This CDR3 reads CASSSPVGYEQYV. The CDR3 nucleotides read TGTGCCAGCAGCTCCCCTGTGGGATACGAGCAGTACGTC. The V call is TRBV7-9, the J call TRBJ2-7; D ambiguous. Between the trimmed V and J ends, which lost 4 bases and 4 bases, there was a span of 11 bases. This CDR3 spans 13 amino acids. Germline CDR1 is SEHNR and CDR2 is FQNEAQ (reference sequence).